The source of this T cell receptor beta chain is a study of CD8+CD57+ T cells in acquired aplastic anemia. Study-wide results and limits: Both patients and controls carried the same twenty-nine CD8+ CDR3 sequences. Statistical testing detected no significant gap in CD8+ Simpson's diversity between patients and controls.

About this clonotype itself: What it recognizes is unknown.

In patients chosen for sequencing, flow cytometry had shown CD8+CD57+ cell expansion. The enrolled patients all had severe acquired aplastic anemia. Prior therapy had not been administered to any patient at the time of blood sampling. Genomic DNA served as template for TCR beta VDJ and CDR3 profiling. TCRdb re-derived calls from the reads in MiXCR, one entry per CDR3 protein. The table lists more than 200,000 distinct CDR3 sequences, approximately 51% of them singletons. CDR1 is SGHTA and CDR2 is FQGNSA in the germline V gene. The CDR3 extends over 13 amino acids. Trimming stripped 5 bases from V and 6 bases from J, with 11 bases between.

This chain connects TRBV7-2 to TRBJ1-5; no reliable D call. This sequence was found in a human donor with aplastic anemia. Specimen: sorted CD4+, CD8+, or CD8+CD57+ T cells (not recorded which) from PBMCs. In DNA, the CDR3 is TGTGCCAGCAGCCTAACAACGGCTCAGCCCCAGCATTTT. It translates to CASSLTTAQPQHF.